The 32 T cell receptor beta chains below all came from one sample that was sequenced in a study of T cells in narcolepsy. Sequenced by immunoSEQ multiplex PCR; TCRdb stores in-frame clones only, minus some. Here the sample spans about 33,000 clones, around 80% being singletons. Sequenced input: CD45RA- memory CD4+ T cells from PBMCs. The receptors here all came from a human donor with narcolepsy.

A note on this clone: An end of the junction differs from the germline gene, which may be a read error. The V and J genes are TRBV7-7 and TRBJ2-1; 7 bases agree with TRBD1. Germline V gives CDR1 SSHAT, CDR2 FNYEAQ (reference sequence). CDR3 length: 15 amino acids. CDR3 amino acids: CASSLGGRAGNEQFF. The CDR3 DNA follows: TGTGCTAGCAGCTTAGGGGGCAGGGCGGGCAATGAGCAGTTCTTC.

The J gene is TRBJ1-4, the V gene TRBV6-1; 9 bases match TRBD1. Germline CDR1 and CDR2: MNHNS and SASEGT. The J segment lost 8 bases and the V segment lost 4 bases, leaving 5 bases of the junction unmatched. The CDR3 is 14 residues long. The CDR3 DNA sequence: TGTGCCAGCAGTGCCTCCGGGACAGGGGAAAAACTGTTTTTT. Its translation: CASSASGTGEKLFF.

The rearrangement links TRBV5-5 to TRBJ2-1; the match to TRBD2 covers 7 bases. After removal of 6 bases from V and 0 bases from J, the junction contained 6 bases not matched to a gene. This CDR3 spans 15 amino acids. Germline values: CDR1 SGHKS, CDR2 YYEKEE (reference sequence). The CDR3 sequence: CASIPGGTSYNEQFF. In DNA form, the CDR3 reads TGTGCCAGCATCCCCGGGGGGACCTCCTACAATGAGCAGTTCTTC. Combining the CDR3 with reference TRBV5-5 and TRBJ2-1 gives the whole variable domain DAGVTQSPTHLIKTRGQQVTLRCSPISGHKSVSWYQQVLGQGPQFIFQYYEKEERGRGNFPDRFSARQFPNYSSELNVNALLLGDSALYLCASIPGGTSYNEQFFGPGTRLTVL.

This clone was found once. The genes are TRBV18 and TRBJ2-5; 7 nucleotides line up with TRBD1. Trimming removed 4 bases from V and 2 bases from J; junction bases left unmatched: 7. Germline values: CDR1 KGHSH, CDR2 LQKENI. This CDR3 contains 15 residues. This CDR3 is CASSLLPGQQETQYF. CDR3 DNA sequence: TGTGCCAGCTCACTGCTCCCGGGACAGCAAGAGACCCAGTACTTC.

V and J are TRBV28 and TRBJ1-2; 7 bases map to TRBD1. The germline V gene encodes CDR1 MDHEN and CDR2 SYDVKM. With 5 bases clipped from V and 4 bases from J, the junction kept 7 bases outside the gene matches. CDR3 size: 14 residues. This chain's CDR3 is CASSGLRTGYGYTF. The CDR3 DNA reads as TGTGCCAGCAGTGGCTTGAGGACAGGCTATGGCTACACCTTC.

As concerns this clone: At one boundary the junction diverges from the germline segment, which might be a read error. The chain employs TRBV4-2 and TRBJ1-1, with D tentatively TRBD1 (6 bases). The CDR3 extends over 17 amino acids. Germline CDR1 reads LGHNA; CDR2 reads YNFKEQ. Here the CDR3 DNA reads TGTGCCGGCAGCCCGGAGGGGGGCGGGGGGATGAACACTGAAGCTTTCTTT. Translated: CAGSPEGGGGMNTEAFF.

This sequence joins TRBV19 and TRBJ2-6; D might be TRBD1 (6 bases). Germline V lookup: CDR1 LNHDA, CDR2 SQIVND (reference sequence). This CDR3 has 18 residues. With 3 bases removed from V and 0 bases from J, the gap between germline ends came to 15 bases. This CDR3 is CASSISGVDLSGANVLTF. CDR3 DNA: TGTGCCAGTAGTATTTCAGGGGTTGACCTCTCTGGGGCCAACGTCCTGACTTTC.

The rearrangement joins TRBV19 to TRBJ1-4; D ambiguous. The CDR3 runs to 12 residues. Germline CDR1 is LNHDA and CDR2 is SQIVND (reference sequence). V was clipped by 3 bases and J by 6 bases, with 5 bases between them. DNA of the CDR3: TGTGCCAGTAGTATGGTGGATGAAAAACTGTTTTTT. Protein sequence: CASSMVDEKLFF.

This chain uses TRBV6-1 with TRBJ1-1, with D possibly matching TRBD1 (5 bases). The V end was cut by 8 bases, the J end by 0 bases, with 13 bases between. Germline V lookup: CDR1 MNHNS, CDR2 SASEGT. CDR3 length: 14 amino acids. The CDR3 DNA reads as TGTGCCAGCCAGAGTCGACAGATGAACACTGAAGCTTTCTTT. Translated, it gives CASQSRQMNTEAFF.

The CDR3 bases are TGTGCCTGGAGTTCCGGGGGACAGGGGGCGAACACTGAAGCTTTCTTT. Its translation is CAWSSGGQGANTEAFF. The chain uses TRBV30 and TRBJ1-1; 12 bases fit TRBD1. With V trimmed by 2 bases and J by 1 base, 5 bases remained unmatched. The CDR3 runs to 16 residues. Germline loops: CDR1 GTSNPN, CDR2 SVGIG (reference sequence).

The CDR3 reads CASSPLGLVGTDTQYF. In nucleotides, the CDR3 is TGTGCCAGCTCACCACTTGGACTAGTCGGTACAGATACGCAGTATTTT. The V and J genes are TRBV18 and TRBJ2-3; 7 nucleotides align to TRBD2. J was trimmed by 3 bases and V by 1 base; bases with no gene match: 7. CDR3 length: 16 residues. The germline gives CDR1 KGHSH, CDR2 LQKENI.

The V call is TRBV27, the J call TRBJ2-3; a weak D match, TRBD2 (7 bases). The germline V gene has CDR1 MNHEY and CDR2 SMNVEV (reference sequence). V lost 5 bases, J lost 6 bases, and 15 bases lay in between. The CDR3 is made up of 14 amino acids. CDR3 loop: CASSPTGLGDTQYF. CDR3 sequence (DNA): TGTGCCAGCAGTCCGACAGGACTAGGGGATACGCAGTATTTT.

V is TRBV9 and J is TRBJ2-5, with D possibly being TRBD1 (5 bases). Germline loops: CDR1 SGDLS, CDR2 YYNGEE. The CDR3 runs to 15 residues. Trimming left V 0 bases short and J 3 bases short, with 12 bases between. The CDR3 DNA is TGTGCCAGCAGCGTAGCCCAGGGAAGCGAAGAGACCCAGTACTTC. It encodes CASSVAQGSEETQYF.

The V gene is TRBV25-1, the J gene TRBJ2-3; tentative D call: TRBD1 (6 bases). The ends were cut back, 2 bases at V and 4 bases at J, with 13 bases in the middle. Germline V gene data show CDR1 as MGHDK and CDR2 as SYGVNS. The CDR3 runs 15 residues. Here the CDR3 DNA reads TGTGCCAGCAGTGAAGGGCAGGGGATGGCAGATACGCAGTATTTT. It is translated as CASSEGQGMADTQYF.

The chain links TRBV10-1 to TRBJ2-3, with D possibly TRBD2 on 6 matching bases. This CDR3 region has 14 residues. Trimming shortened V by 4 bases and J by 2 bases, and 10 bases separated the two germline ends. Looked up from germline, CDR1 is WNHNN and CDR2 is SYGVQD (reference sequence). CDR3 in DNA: TGCGCCAGCAGTGGGGGACTCCACACAGATACGCAGTATTTT. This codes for CASSGGLHTDTQYF.

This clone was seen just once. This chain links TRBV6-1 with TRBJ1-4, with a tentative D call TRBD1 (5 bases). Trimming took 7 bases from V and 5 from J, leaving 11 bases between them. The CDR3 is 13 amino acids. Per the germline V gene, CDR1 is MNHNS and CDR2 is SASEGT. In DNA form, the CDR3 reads TGTGCCAGCATCGGGACGGCGAATGAAAAACTGTTTTTT. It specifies CASIGTANEKLFF.

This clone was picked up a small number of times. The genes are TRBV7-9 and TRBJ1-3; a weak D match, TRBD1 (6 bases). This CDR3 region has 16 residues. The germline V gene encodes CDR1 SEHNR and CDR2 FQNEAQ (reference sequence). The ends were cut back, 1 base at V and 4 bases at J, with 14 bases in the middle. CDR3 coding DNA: TGTGCCAGCAGCTTAGTGGGGGGGCTACGCGGAAACACCATATATTTT. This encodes CASSLVGGLRGNTIYF.

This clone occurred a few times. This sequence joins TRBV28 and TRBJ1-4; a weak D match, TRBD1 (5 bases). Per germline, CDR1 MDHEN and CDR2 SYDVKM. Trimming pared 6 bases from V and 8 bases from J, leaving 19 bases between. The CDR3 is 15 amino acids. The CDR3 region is CASSSPKAGGEKLFF. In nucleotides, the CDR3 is TGTGCCAGCAGCTCCCCAAAGGCTGGGGGAGAAAAACTGTTTTTT.

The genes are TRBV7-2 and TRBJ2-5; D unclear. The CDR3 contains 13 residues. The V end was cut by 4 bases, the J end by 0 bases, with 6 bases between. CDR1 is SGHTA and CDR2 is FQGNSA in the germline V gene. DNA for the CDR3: TGTGCCAGCAGCTCCCTGTACCAAGAGACCCAGTACTTC. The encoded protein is CASSSLYQETQYF. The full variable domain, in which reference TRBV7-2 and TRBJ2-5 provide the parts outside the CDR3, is GAGVSQSPSNKVTEKGKDVELRCDPISGHTALYWYRQSLGQGLEFLIYFQGNSAPDKSGLPSDRFSAERTGGSVSTLTIQRTQQEDSAVYLCASSSLYQETQYFGPGTRLLVL.

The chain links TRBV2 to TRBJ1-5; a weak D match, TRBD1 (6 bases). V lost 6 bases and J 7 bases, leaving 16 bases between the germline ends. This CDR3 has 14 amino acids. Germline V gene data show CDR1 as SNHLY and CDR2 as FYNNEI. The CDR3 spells CASSRGGGGQPQHF. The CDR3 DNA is TGTGCCAGCAGCCGCGGGGGCGGAGGCCAGCCCCAGCATTTT.

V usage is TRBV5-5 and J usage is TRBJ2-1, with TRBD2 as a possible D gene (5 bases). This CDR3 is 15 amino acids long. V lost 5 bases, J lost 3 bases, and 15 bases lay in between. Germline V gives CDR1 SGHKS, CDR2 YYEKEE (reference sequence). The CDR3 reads CASSQATGIYNEQFF. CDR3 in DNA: TGTGCCAGCAGTCAAGCCACGGGGATCTACAATGAGCAGTTCTTC.

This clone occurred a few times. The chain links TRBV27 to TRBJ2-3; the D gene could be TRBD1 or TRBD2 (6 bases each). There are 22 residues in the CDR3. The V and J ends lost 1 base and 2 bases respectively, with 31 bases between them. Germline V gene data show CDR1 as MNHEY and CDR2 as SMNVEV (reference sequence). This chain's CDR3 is CASSLYGGRITAQSGDTDTQYF. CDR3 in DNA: TGTGCCAGCAGTTTATACGGGGGCCGGATCACTGCCCAATCTGGGGACACAGATACGCAGTATTTT.

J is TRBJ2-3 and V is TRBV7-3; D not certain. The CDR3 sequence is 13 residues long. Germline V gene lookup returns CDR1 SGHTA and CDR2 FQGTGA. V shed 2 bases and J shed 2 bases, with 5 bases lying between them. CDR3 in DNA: TGTGCCAGCAGCTTACAGGTCACAGATACGCAGTATTTT. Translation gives CASSLQVTDTQYF.

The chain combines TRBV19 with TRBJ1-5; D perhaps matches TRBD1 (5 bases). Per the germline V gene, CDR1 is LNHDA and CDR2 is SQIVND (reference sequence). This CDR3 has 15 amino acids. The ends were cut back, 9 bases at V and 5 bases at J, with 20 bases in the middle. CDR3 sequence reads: CASSVGTGDYQPQHF. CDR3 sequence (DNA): TGTGCCAGCAGTGTCGGGACTGGGGACTATCAGCCCCAGCATTTT.

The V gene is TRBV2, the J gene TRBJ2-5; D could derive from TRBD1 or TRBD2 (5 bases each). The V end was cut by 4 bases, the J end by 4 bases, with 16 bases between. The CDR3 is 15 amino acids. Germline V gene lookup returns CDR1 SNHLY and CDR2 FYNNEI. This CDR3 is CASSGDPIPSETQYF. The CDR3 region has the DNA TGTGCCAGCAGTGGGGACCCGATCCCTTCAGAGACCCAGTACTTC.

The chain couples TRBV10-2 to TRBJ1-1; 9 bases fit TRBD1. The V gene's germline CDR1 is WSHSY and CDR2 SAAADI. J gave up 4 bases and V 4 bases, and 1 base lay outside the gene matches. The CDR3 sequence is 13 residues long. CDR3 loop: CASSGQGGTEAFF. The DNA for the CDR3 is TGCGCCAGCAGTGGACAGGGGGGCACTGAAGCTTTCTTT.

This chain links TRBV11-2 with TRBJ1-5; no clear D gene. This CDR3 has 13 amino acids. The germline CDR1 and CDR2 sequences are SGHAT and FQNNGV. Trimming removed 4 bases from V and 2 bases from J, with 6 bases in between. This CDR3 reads CASSWGGNQPQHF. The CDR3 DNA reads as TGTGCCAGCAGCTGGGGTGGCAATCAGCCCCAGCATTTT.

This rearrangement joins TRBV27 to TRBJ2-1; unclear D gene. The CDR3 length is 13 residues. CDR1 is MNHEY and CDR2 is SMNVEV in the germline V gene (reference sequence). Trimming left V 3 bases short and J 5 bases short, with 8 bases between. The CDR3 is CASSFSVDNEQFF. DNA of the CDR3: TGTGCCAGCAGTTTTTCGGTAGACAATGAGCAGTTCTTC.

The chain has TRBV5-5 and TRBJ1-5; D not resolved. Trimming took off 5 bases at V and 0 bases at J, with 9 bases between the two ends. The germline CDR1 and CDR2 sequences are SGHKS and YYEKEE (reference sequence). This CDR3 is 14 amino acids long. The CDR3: CASRPAGSNQPQHF. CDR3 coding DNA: TGTGCCAGCAGACCGGCGGGTAGCAATCAGCCCCAGCATTTT.

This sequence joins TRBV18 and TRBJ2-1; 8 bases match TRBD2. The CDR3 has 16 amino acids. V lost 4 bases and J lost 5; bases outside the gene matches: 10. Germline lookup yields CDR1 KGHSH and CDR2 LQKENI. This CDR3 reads CASSLFRGGSDNEQFF. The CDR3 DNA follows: TGTGCCAGCTCACTCTTTCGGGGGGGCTCGGACAATGAGCAGTTCTTC.

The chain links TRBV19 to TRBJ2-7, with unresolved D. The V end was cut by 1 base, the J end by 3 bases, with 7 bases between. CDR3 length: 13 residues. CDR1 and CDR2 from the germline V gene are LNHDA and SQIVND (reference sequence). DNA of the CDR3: TGTGCCAGTAGTATAGTGGCTGGCTACGAGCAGTACGTC. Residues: CASSIVAGYEQYV.

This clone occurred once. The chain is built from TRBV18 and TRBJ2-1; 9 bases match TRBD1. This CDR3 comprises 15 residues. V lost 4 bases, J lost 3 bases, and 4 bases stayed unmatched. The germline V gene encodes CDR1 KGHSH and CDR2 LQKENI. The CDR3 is CASSQGQGNYNEQFF. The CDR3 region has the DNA TGTGCCAGCTCACAGGGACAGGGCAACTACAATGAGCAGTTCTTC.